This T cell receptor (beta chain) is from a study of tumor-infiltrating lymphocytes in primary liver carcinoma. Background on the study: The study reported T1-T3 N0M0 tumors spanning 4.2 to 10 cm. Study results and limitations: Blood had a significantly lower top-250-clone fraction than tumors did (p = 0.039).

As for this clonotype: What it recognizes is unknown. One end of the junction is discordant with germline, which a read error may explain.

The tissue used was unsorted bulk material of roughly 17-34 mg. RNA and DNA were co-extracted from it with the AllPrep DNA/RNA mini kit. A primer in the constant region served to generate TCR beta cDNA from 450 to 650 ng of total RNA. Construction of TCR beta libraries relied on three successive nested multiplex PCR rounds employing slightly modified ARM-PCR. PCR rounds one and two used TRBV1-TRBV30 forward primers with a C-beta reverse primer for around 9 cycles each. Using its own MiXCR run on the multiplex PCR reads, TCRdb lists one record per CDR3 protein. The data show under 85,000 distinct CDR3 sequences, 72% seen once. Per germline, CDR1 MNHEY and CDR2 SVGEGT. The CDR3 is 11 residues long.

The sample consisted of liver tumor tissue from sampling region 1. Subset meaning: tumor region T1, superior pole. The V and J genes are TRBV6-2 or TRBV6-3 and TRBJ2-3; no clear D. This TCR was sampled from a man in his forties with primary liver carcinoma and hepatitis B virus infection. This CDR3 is CASSSTDTRYF. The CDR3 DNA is TGTGCCAGCAGCTCCACAGATACGCGGTATTTT.